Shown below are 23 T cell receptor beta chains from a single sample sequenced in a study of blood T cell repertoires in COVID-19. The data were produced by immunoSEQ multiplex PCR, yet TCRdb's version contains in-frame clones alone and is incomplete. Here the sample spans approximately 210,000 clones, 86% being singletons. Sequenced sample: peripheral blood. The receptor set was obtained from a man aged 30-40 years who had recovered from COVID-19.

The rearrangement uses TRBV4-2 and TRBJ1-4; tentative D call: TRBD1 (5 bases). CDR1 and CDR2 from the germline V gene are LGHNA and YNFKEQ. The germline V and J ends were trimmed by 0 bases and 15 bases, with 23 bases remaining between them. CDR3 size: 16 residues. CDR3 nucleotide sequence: TGTGCCAGCAGCCAAGACGGTGGGGCCCGACCCGAAACGGTGTTTTTT. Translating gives CASSQDGGARPETVFF.

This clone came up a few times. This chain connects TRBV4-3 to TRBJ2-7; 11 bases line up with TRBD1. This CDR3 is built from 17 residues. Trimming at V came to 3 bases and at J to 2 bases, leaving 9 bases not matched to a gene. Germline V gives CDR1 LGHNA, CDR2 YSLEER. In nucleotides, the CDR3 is TGCGCCAGCAGCCACGCTCGAGGGACAGGGGGTACCTACGAGCAGTACTTC. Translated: CASSHARGTGGTYEQYF.

The CDR3 spells CASSGSGGYTF. The CDR3 nucleotides are TGCGCCAGCAGTGGGTCCGGGGGCTACACCTTC. The chain is built from TRBV10-2 and TRBJ1-2; no clear D gene. Looked up from germline, CDR1 is WSHSY and CDR2 is SAAADI. Trimming took 4 bases from V and 8 from J, leaving 8 bases between them. The CDR3 sequence is 11 residues long.

The CDR3 sequence is CASGFMGAYNEQFF. The CDR3 DNA reads TGTGCCAGCGGGTTTATGGGGGCTTACAATGAGCAGTTCTTC. V is TRBV6-5 and J is TRBJ2-1, with D maybe TRBD1 (6 bases). The CDR3 contains 14 residues. Germline V gene lookup returns CDR1 MNHEY and CDR2 SVGAGI. The V end lost 8 bases, the J end lost 4 bases, and 15 bases lay between the germline ends.

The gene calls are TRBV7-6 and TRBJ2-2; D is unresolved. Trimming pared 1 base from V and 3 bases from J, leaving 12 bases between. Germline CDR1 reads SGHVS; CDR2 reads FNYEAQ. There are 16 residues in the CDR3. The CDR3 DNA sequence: TGTGCCAGCAGCTTAGTCAGTCAAATTGACACCGGGGAGCTGTTTTTT. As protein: CASSLVSQIDTGELFF.

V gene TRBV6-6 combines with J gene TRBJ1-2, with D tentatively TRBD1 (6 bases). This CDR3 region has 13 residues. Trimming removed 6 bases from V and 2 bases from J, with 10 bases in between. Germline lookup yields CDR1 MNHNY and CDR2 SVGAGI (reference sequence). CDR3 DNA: TGTGCCAGCAGCTCAGACAGGAACTATGGCTACACCTTC. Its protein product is CASSSDRNYGYTF.

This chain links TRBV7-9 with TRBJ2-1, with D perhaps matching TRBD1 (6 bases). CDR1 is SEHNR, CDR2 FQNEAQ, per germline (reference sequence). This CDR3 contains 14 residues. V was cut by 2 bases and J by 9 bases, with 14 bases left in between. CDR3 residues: CASSLLEQGSEQFF. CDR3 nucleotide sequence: TGTGCCAGCAGCTTACTCGAACAGGGTAGTGAGCAGTTCTTC.

CDR3 coding DNA: TGTGCCAGCAGCAGGCAGGACTATGGCTACACCTTC. Protein product: CASSRQDYGYTF. The rearrangement links TRBV5-6 to TRBJ1-2; unclear D gene. The V end lost 4 bases, the J end lost 3 bases, and 7 bases lay between the germline ends. This CDR3 comprises 12 residues. Germline V gene lookup returns CDR1 SGHDT and CDR2 YYEEEE.

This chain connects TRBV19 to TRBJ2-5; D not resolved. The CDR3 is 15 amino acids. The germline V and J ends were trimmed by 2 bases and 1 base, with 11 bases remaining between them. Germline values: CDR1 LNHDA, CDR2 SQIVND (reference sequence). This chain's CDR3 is CASSISGASQETQYF. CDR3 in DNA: TGTGCCAGTAGTATAAGTGGAGCCTCCCAAGAGACCCAGTACTTC.

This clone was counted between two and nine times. In nucleotides, the CDR3 is TGTGCCATCAGTGACCCGGACTCCGGGGAGCTGTTTTTT. Its protein is CAISDPDSGELFF. The J gene is TRBJ2-2, the V gene TRBV10-3; D may be TRBD2 (5 bases). The CDR3 contains 13 residues. Trimming left V 3 bases short and J 6 bases short, with 8 bases between. Germline V gene lookup returns CDR1 ENHRY and CDR2 SYGVKD.

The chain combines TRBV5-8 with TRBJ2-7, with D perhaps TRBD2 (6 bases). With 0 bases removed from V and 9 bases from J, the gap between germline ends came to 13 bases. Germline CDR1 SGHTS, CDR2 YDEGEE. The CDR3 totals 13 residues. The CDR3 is CASSLGTGGVQYF. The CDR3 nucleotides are TGTGCCAGCAGCTTGGGGACCGGGGGAGTGCAGTACTTC.

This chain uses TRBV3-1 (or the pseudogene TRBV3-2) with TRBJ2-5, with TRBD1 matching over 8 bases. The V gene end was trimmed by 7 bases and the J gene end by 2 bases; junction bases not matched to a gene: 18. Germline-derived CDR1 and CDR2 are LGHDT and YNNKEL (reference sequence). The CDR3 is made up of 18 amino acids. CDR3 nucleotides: TGTGCCAGCACCCCTTGGGGACAGGCGCGTCGGGGGCAAGAGACCCAGTACTTC. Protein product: CASTPWGQARRGQETQYF.

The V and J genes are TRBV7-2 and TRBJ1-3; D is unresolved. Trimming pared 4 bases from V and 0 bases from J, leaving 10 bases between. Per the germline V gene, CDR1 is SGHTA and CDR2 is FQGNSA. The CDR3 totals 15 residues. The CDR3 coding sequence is TGTGCCAGCAGCTCACGGGTACACTCTGGAAACACCATATATTTT. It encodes CASSSRVHSGNTIYF. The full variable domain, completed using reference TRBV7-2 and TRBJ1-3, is GAGVSQSPSNKVTEKGKDVELRCDPISGHTALYWYRQSLGQGLEFLIYFQGNSAPDKSGLPSDRFSAERTGGSVSTLTIQRTQQEDSAVYLCASSSRVHSGNTIYFGEGSWLTVV.

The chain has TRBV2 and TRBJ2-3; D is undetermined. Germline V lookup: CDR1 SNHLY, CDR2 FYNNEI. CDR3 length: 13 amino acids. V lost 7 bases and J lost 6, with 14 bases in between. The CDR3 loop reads CASMDPSRDTQYF. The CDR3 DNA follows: TGTGCCAGCATGGATCCCTCCAGGGATACGCAGTATTTT.

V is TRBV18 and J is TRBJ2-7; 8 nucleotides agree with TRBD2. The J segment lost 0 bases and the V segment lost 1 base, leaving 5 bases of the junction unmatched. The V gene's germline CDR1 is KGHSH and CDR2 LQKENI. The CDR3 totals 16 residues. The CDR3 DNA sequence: TGTGCCAGCTCACCACTTAGCGGGGCCAGCTCCTACGAGCAGTACTTC. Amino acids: CASSPLSGASSYEQYF.

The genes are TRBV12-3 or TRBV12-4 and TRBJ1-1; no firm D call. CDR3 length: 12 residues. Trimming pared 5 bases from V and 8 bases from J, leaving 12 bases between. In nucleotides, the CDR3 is TGTGCCAGCAGTCTCGGTGGCAGGGAAGCTTTCTTT. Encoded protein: CASSLGGREAFF.

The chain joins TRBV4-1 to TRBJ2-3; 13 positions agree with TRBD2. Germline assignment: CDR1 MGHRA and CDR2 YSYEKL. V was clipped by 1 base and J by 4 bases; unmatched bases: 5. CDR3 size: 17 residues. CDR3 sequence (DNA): TGCGCCAGCAGCCAAGGTTGGACTAGCGGGGGACCAGATACGCAGTATTTT. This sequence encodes CASSQGWTSGGPDTQYF.

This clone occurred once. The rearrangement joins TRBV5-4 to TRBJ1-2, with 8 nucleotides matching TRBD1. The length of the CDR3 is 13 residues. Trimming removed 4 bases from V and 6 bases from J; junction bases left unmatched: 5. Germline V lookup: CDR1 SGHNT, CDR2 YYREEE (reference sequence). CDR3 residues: CASSLDRGHGYTF. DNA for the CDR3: TGTGCCAGCAGCCTAGACAGGGGTCATGGCTACACCTTC. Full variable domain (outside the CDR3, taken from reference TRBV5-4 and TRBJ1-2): ETGVTQSPTHLIKTRGQQVTLRCSSQSGHNTVSWYQQALGQGPQFIFQYYREEENGRGNFPPRFSGLQFPNYSSELNVNALELDDSALYLCASSLDRGHGYTFGSGTRLTVV.

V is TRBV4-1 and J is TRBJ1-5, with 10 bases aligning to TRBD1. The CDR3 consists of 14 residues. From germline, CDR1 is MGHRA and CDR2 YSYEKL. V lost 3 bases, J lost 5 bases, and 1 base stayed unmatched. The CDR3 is CASSHGQGDQPQHF. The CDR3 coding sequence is TGCGCCAGCAGCCATGGACAGGGGGATCAGCCCCAGCATTTT.

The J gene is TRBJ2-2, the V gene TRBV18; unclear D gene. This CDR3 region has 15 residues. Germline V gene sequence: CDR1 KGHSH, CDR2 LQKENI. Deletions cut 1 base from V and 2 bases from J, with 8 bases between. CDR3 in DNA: TGTGCCAGCTCACCACGAGGCGGAAACACCGGGGAGCTGTTTTTT. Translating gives CASSPRGGNTGELFF.

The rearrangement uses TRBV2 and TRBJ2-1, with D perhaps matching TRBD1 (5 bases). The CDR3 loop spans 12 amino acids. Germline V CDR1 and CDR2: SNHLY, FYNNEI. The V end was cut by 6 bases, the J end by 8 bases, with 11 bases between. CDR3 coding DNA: TGTGCCAGCAGGCAGGGCCCCGATGAGCAGTTCTTC. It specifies CASRQGPDEQFF. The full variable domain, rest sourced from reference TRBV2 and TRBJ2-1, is EPEVTQTPSHQVTQMGQEVILRCVPISNHLYFYWYRQILGQKVEFLVSFYNNEISEKSEIFDDQFSVERPDGSNFTLKIRSTKLEDSAMYFCASRQGPDEQFFGPGTRLTVL.

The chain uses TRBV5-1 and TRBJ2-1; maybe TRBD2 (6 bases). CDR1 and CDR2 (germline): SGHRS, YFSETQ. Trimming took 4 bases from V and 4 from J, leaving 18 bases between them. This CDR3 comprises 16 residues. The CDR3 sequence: CASSPSRDSGYNEQFF. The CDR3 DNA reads TGCGCCAGCAGCCCCTCTAGGGACTCGGGTTACAATGAGCAGTTCTTC. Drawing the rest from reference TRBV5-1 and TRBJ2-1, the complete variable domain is KAGVTQTPRYLIKTRGQQVTLSCSPISGHRSVSWYQQTPGQGLQFLFEYFSETQRNKGNFPGRFSGRQFSNSRSEMNVSTLELGDSALYLCASSPSRDSGYNEQFFGPGTRLTVL.

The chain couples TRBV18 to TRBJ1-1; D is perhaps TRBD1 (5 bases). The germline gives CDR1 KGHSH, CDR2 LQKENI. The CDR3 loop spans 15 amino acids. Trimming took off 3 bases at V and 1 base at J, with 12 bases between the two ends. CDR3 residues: CASSPGAGPNTEAFF. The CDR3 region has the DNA TGTGCCAGCTCACCGGGCGCAGGGCCGAACACTGAAGCTTTCTTT. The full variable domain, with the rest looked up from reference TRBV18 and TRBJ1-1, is NAGVMQNPRHLVRRRGQEARLRCSPMKGHSHVYWYRQLPEEGLKFMVYLQKENIIDESGMPKERFSAEFPKEGPSILRIQQVVRGDSAAYFCASSPGAGPNTEAFFGQGTRLTVV.